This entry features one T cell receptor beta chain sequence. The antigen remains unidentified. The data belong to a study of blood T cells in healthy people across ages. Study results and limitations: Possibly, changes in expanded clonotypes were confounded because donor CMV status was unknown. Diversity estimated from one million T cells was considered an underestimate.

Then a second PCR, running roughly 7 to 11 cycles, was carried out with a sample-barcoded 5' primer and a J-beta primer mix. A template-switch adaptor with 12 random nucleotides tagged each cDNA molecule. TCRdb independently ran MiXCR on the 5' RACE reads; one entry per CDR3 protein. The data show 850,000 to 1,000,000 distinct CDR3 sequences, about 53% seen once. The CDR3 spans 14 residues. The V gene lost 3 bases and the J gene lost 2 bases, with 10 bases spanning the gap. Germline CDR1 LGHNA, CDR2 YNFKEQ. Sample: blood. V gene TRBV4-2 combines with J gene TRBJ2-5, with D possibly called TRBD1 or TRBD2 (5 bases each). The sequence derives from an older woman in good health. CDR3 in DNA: TGTGCCAGCAGCCAGGGGACGGTGCAAGAGACCCAGTACTTC. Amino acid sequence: CASSQGTVQETQYF.